What follows are 21 T cell receptor beta chains derived from one specimen sequenced in a study of T-cell reconstitution after alpha-beta-depleted transplantation in children. TCRbeta library construction was performed incorporating unique molecular identifiers. TCRdb processed the PCR reads anew with MiXCR; each CDR3 protein has one entry. This table holds about 480,000 distinct CDR3 sequences, under 15% found once. The input for sequencing was PBMCs from the stem cell graft donor, taken from the stem cell graft. The receptor source for this set is a human donor who donated a stem cell graft to a child with combined immunodeficiency.

This clonotype has at least ten counts. This chain joins TRBV6-5 and TRBJ1-1; no reliable D call. Germline V lookup: CDR1 MNHEY, CDR2 SVGAGI. This CDR3 contains 15 residues. V lost 2 bases and J lost 0, with 10 bases in between. The CDR3 reads CASSYRQALNTEAFF. DNA of the CDR3: TGTGCCAGCAGTTACCGCCAGGCCCTGAACACTGAAGCTTTCTTT.

Comments on this clonotype: This may be a read error, as it is one base from a much larger clone. The J gene is TRBJ2-6, the V gene TRBV6-1; D call uncertain. CDR1 is MNHNS, CDR2 SASEGT, per germline. Trimming removed 10 bases at V and 1 base at J, with 8 bases between. This CDR3 contains 13 residues. CDR3 nucleotides: TGTGCCACCAGGCCATCTGGGGCCAACGTCCTGACTTTC. Translation: CATRPSGANVLTF.

V gene TRBV29-1 combines with J gene TRBJ1-4; D unresolved. The V gene lost 7 bases and the J gene lost 0 bases, with 9 bases spanning the gap. CDR1 SQVTM and CDR2 ANQGSEA come from the germline V gene. This CDR3 comprises 13 residues. The CDR3 region is CSGRASTNEKLFF. CDR3 coding DNA: TGCAGCGGACGGGCGTCAACTAATGAAAAACTGTTTTTT.

The CDR3 DNA sequence: TGCGCCAGCAGCTTGCAGGTTGAGCAGTTCTTC. Its protein is CASSLQVEQFF. V gene TRBV5-1 combines with J gene TRBJ2-1; D is undetermined. The germline gives CDR1 SGHRS, CDR2 YFSETQ. V dropped 1 base and J dropped 9 bases, with 5 bases sitting between them. This CDR3 has 11 residues. The full variable domain, its missing parts supplied by reference TRBV5-1 and TRBJ2-1, is KAGVTQTPRYLIKTRGQQVTLSCSPISGHRSVSWYQQTPGQGLQFLFEYFSETQRNKGNFPGRFSGRQFSNSRSEMNVSTLELGDSALYLCASSLQVEQFFGPGTRLTVL.

This clonotype was seen a few times. V and J are TRBV6-5 and TRBJ2-7; D is possibly TRBD2 (5 bases). This CDR3 is 12 amino acids long. CDR1 is MNHEY, CDR2 SVGAGI, per germline. The V end was cut by 2 bases, the J end by 7 bases, with 9 bases between. CDR3 protein: CASSYVGSEQYF. CDR3 bases: TGTGCCAGCAGTTACGTGGGGAGTGAGCAGTACTTC.

This clonotype has only a few counts. V gene TRBV5-1 combines with J gene TRBJ1-2; a weak D match, TRBD1 (6 bases). Trimming left V 4 bases short and J 4 bases short, with 17 bases between. From germline, CDR1 is SGHRS and CDR2 YFSETQ. The CDR3 is 15 residues long. In DNA, the CDR3 is TGCGCCAGCAGCATTGGACAGCCCTATCTCTATGGCTACACCTTC. It yields the protein CASSIGQPYLYGYTF.

This clonotype was recorded at least ten times. The CDR3 nucleotides are TGTGCCACCAGCAGGGCGGTAGACAATGAGCAGTTCTTC. Its translation is CATSRAVDNEQFF. This rearrangement joins TRBV15 to TRBJ2-1, with D unresolved. The germline V gene has CDR1 LNHNV and CDR2 YYDKDF (reference sequence). The CDR3 runs 13 residues. Trimming stripped 3 bases from V and 5 bases from J, with 8 bases between.

This clonotype was seen many times. The chain couples TRBV27 to TRBJ1-1; no definite D call. The CDR3 has 11 residues. Trimming took 5 bases from V and 9 from J, leaving 10 bases between them. From germline, CDR1 is MNHEY and CDR2 SMNVEV (reference sequence). CDR3 residues: CASSNSLKAFF. The CDR3 DNA is TGTGCCAGCAGTAATTCCTTGAAAGCTTTCTTT.

The gene calls are TRBV4-3 and TRBJ2-3; 8 bases line up with TRBD1. The ends lost 4 bases at V and 4 bases at J; junction bases unmatched: 7. From germline, CDR1 is LGHNA and CDR2 YSLEER. The CDR3 has 15 residues. CDR3 in amino acids: CASSPWTGKADTQYF. In DNA form, the CDR3 reads TGCGCCAGCAGCCCATGGACAGGGAAGGCAGATACGCAGTATTTT.

This clonotype was detected many times. This sequence joins TRBV6-2 or TRBV6-3 and TRBJ2-2; D call uncertain. Trimming took 3 bases from V and 1 from J, leaving 9 bases between them. The germline CDR1 and CDR2 sequences are MNHEY and SVGEGT. The CDR3 is made up of 15 amino acids. CDR3 bases: TGTGCCAGCAGTTATGGTAGTCAGAACACCGGGGAGCTGTTTTTT. Residues: CASSYGSQNTGELFF.

The chain employs TRBV7-3 and TRBJ2-1; maybe TRBD2 (6 bases). This CDR3 comprises 16 residues. Trimming took 5 bases from V and 0 from J, leaving 14 bases between them. Per the germline V gene, CDR1 is SGHTA and CDR2 is FQGTGA. The CDR3 is CASSPRDLSSYNEQFF. In nucleotides, the CDR3 is TGTGCCAGCAGCCCCAGGGACTTGAGCTCCTACAATGAGCAGTTCTTC.

V usage is TRBV6-2 or TRBV6-3 and J usage is TRBJ2-1, with 8 bases lining up with TRBD2. This CDR3 region has 16 residues. Germline V gives CDR1 MNHEY, CDR2 SVGEGT. With 2 bases clipped from V and 8 bases from J, the junction kept 11 bases outside the gene matches. The CDR3 reads CASSYVVGGAKDEQFF. DNA for the CDR3: TGTGCCAGCAGTTACGTCGTCGGGGGGGCCAAGGATGAGCAGTTCTTC.

The rearrangement uses TRBV9 and TRBJ2-7; D remains unclear. V lost 0 bases, J lost 1 base, and 8 bases lay in between. There are 14 residues in the CDR3. Looked up from germline, CDR1 is SGDLS and CDR2 is YYNGEE. The CDR3, as DNA: TGTGCCAGCAGCGTAGAGCCAGTATCCTACGAGCAGTACTTC. This gives the protein CASSVEPVSYEQYF.

This clonotype was seen a few times. The chain has TRBV7-8 and TRBJ2-7; 7 bases match TRBD2. The CDR3 is 17 amino acids. Germline CDR1 is SGHVS and CDR2 is FQNEAQ. Germline trimming cut 4 bases from V and 2 bases from J; bases unmatched to any gene: 14. Here the CDR3 DNA reads TGTGCCAGCAGCTCCGCTGTACGTAGCGGGCTGACCTACGAGCAGTACTTC. It translates to CASSSAVRSGLTYEQYF.

The table lists this clonotype with a few counts. This chain uses TRBV12-3 or TRBV12-4 with TRBJ2-1; TRBD2 aligns across 14 bases. V gave up 5 bases and J gave up 0 bases; unmatched junction bases: 6. The CDR3 loop spans 18 amino acids. The CDR3 sequence: CASSPGTSGGSSYNEQFF. CDR3 sequence (DNA): TGTGCCAGCAGTCCCGGGACTAGCGGGGGTAGCTCCTACAATGAGCAGTTCTTC.

CDR3 region: CASSEQGTDTQYF. The CDR3 coding sequence is TGTGCCAGCAGTGAACAAGGCACAGATACGCAGTATTTT. The chain has TRBV6-1 and TRBJ2-3, with no clear D. V lost 2 bases and J lost 1, with 4 bases in between. Germline CDR1 reads MNHNS; CDR2 reads SASEGT. CDR3 size: 13 residues.

There are a few counts of this clonotype. The V call is TRBV5-1, the J call TRBJ1-1; the match to TRBD1 covers 7 bases. Germline V CDR1 and CDR2: SGHRS, YFSETQ. V shed 1 base, J shed 6 bases, and the junction held 6 bases outside the gene matches. The CDR3 extends over 14 amino acids. This CDR3 reads CASSLWDSKAEAFF. The CDR3 DNA reads as TGCGCCAGCAGCTTGTGGGACAGTAAAGCTGAAGCTTTCTTT. The whole variable domain, remainder taken from reference TRBV5-1 and TRBJ1-1, is KAGVTQTPRYLIKTRGQQVTLSCSPISGHRSVSWYQQTPGQGLQFLFEYFSETQRNKGNFPGRFSGRQFSNSRSEMNVSTLELGDSALYLCASSLWDSKAEAFFGQGTRLTVV.

This clonotype was counted between two and nine times. V usage is TRBV6-5 and J usage is TRBJ2-7; D may be TRBD2 (6 bases). This CDR3 is 16 amino acids long. Deletions cut 3 bases from V and 3 bases from J, with 18 bases between. Germline-derived CDR1 and CDR2 are MNHEY and SVGAGI. The CDR3 coding sequence is TGTGCCAGCAGTTATGGAACGGGGGAATCCGGCTACGAGCAGTACTTC. Encoded protein: CASSYGTGESGYEQYF.

This clonotype was found a few times. The chain has TRBV5-1 and TRBJ2-2; D call uncertain. Germline CDR1 reads SGHRS; CDR2 reads YFSETQ. The CDR3 is 14 residues long. V was clipped by 0 bases and J by 4 bases, with 7 bases between them. This chain's CDR3 is CASSLGYSTGELFF. The CDR3 nucleotides read TGCGCCAGCAGCTTGGGTTACTCCACCGGGGAGCTGTTTTTT.

The chain is built from TRBV29-1 and TRBJ2-1, with TRBD2 identical over 11 bases. With 1 base clipped from V and 4 bases from J, the junction kept 9 bases outside the gene matches. Germline CDR1 is SQVTM and CDR2 is ANQGSEA. The CDR3 extends over 17 amino acids. The CDR3 nucleotides are TGCAGCGTTGAAGGTTTAGCGGGAGGGCCAGGGTACAATGAGCAGTTCTTC. This sequence encodes CSVEGLAGGPGYNEQFF.

This clonotype was seen a few times. The chain combines TRBV29-1 with TRBJ2-1; 7 positions match TRBD2. This CDR3 spans 14 amino acids. J gave up 4 bases and V 2 bases, and 5 bases lay outside the gene matches. CDR1 SQVTM and CDR2 ANQGSEA come from the germline V gene. The DNA of the CDR3 is TGCAGCGTTGAAACCTGGGAGGGGTACAATGAGCAGTTCTTC. It translates to CSVETWEGYNEQFF.